This record concerns one TCR beta chain sequence. What antigen it recognizes has not been identified. The record has no base qualities; no much larger clone is one base away. The CDR3 regions of human TCRbeta chains were subjected to immunosequencing. In the authors' own workflow: Repertoire TCRs were matched against a reference library of SARS-CoV-2-specific TCRs generated with the MIRA antigen-specificity platform. Breadth meant the fraction of unique TCRs that were SARS-CoV-2-associated, whereas depth meant the fraction of total T cells that were SARS-CoV-2-associated. Using the MIRA data, each spike-specific TCR was mapped to the spike region that the TCR reacts to and placed in a CD4 or CD8 class. Log10-transformed breadth and depth values were compared by one-way ANOVA with Sidak's multiple comparisons tests. TCRdb holds this immuneACCESS table with in-frame rearrangements only. Some clones are missing; in checked studies, unresolved V genes explain under half, and the rest has no known cause. V and J calls and clone size are copied from that table; D and trimming were computed from the DNA. Counted in this sample were around 130,000 clones; 88% of them appeared once. Jointly, the top ten make up 4.5% to 7% of the sample.

This specimen's time point label, interpreted: about 28 days (+/-7) after the second vaccine dose. AZD1222 recipients given second doses at about 4 weeks or at about 12 weeks were pooled, since spike-specific TCR depth and breadth were not found to differ between the two schedules. The vaccinee samples were drawn from two UK trials, COV001 and COV002, one of which was a single-blind randomized controlled phase 2/3 trial testing AZD1222 (ChAdOx1 nCoV-19) in healthy adults. For TCRbeta chain sequencing, PBMC samples from trial participants were taken at day 0 and at day 28 after the second dose. The data stem from a study of T cell responses to AZD1222 COVID-19 vaccine (dated by TCRdb to about 2021). Regarding the study in general: A total of more than 230 trial participants underwent TCR sequencing, of whom some 200 had received two doses of AZD1222 and about 26 had received two doses of the MenACWY control vaccine. Trial participants were enrolled by age into 18-55, 56-69 and 70-plus year subgroups, with approximately 160, 26 and 62 TCR-sequenced participants respectively.

The research as a whole found: In the small 56-69-year group, the increase in depth fell short of significance, most likely because of low power. Reportedly, close to half of the unique spike-specific TCRs recognized epitopes lying outside the regions that are mutated in the B.1.351 and B.1.1.7 variants. Spike-specific TCR breadth and depth rose significantly after two AZD1222 doses compared with day 0 and with MenACWY recipients. Because no samples from the day 14 peak response were available, repertoires could be characterized only after the peak T cell response. Most participants were white British and females outnumbered males, and the authors suggested that clonal diversity may have been underestimated. Conclusions about previously exposed vaccinees were limited because only a handful of AZD1222 recipients were SARS-CoV-2 seropositive at baseline. The vaccine-associated CD4 TCRs covered the entire spike protein, and the dominant responses fell in regions 160-218 and 743-854.

The CDR3 runs 13 residues from the cysteine to the phenylalanine. Only the CDR3 portion is preserved as DNA: 39 bases, with reading frame beginning at the first base. The germline V gene provides CDR1 SNHLY and CDR2 FYNNEI. A distance of 8 bases separates the germline ends of V and J, which lose 5 bases and 1 base respectively. The TCR originated in an adult who received the AZD1222 COVID-19 vaccine. The source was peripheral blood, collected 28 days after the second AZD1222 dose. In this chain, TRBV2 is recombined with TRBJ2-5, with no D gene named confidently. In nucleotide form, the sequence is TGTGCCAGCAGTTCCAGGACCCAAGAGACCCAGTACTTC. The encoded protein is CASSSRTQETQYF. Where the CDR3 stops, the reference TRBV2 and TRBJ2-5 genes take over; the full variable domain is EPEVTQTPSHQVTQMGQEVILRCVPISNHLYFYWYRQILGQKVEFLVSFYNNEISEKSEIFDDQFSVERPDGSNFTLKIRSTKLEDSAMYFCASSSRTQETQYFGPGTRLLVL.